This record looks at one T cell receptor (beta chain) sequence and its context. Its antigen is undetermined. A multiplex PCR was run with 60 Vbeta primers and 13 Jbeta primers. Assay: immunoSEQ multiplex PCR; the TCRdb copy retains only in-frame clones and omits some. The repertoire includes some 120,000 clones, over 60% of them detected once, and over 4% sits in the top ten. The junction had 2 bases not matched to a gene; V was cut back by 0 bases and J by 10 bases. The CDR3 spans 14 residues. Germline V gene lookup returns CDR1 SGHRS and CDR2 YFSETQ. The record originates from a study of cytomegalovirus exposure and HLA in healthy donors. Study-level findings and limits: Excluded were some V segments that proved indistinguishable, including TRBV6-2 and TRBV6-3.

V gene TRBV5-1 combines with J gene TRBJ1-6; TRBD1 matches 9 bases. This receptor was taken from a man aged 60 to 69 in good health and CMV-seropositive. Material: PBMCs. The CDR3 DNA follows: TGCGCCAGCAGCTTGGCCGACAGGGGGTCACCCCTCCACTTT. This encodes CASSLADRGSPLHF. The full variable domain, completed using reference TRBV5-1 and TRBJ1-6, is KAGVTQTPRYLIKTRGQQVTLSCSPISGHRSVSWYQQTPGQGLQFLFEYFSETQRNKGNFPGRFSGRQFSNSRSEMNVSTLELGDSALYLCASSLADRGSPLHFGNGTRLTVT.